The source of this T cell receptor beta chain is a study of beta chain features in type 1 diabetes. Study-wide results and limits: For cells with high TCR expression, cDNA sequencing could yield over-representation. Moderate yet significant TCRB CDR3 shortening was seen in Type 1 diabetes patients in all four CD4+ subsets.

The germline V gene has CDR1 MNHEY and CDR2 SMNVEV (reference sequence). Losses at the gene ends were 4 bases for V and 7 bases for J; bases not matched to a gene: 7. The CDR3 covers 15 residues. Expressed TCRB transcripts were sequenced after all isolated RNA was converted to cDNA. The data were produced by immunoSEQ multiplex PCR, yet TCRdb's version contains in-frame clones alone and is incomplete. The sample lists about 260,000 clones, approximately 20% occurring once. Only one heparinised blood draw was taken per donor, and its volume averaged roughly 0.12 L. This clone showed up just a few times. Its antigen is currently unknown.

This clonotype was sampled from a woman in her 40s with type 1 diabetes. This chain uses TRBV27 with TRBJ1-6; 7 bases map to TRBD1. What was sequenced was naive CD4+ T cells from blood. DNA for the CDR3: TGTGCCAGCAGTTCGGGACAGATATCCAATTCACCCCTCCACTTT. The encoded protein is CASSSGQISNSPLHF.